A single sample gave rise to the 9 T cell receptor beta chains below, sequenced in a study of neurological immune-mediated disorders. TCRdb reprocessed the 5' RACE reads with MiXCR, giving one entry per CDR3 protein. The sample consists of 50,000 or so distinct CDR3 sequences, over 20% of them appearing once. Sequencing used PBMCs. These receptor sequences come from a woman aged 65 to 85 in good health.

At least ten counts were recorded for this clonotype. The chain carries TRBV7-2 and TRBJ2-7, with 8 nucleotides matching TRBD2. Trimming at V came to 5 bases and at J to 3 bases, leaving 6 bases not matched to a gene. The germline gives CDR1 SGHTA, CDR2 FQGNSA. The CDR3 runs 14 residues. Written as DNA, the CDR3 is TGTGCCAGCAGCCAACTAGCGGATTACTACGAGCAGTACTTC. It codes for CASSQLADYYEQYF.

This clonotype was picked up many times. The genes are TRBV7-2 and TRBJ2-7; D gene uncertain. V dropped 5 bases and J dropped 3 bases, with 14 bases sitting between them. This CDR3 comprises 14 residues. The V gene's germline CDR1 is SGHTA and CDR2 FQGNSA. CDR3 in DNA: TGTGCCAGCAGCCCCGCCCAGCCTGACTACGAGCAGTACTTC. Translating it yields CASSPAQPDYEQYF. The full variable domain, its missing parts supplied by reference TRBV7-2 and TRBJ2-7, is GAGVSQSPSNKVTEKGKDVELRCDPISGHTALYWYRQSLGQGLEFLIYFQGNSAPDKSGLPSDRFSAERTGGSVSTLTIQRTQQEDSAVYLCASSPAQPDYEQYFGPGTRLTVT.

In this sample, this clonotype turned up many times. The chain recombines TRBV6-5 with TRBJ1-5; possibly TRBD1 for D (5 bases). CDR1 MNHEY and CDR2 SVGAGI come from the germline V gene. Trimming pared 4 bases from V and 4 bases from J, leaving 8 bases between. The CDR3 spans 13 residues. The CDR3 DNA sequence: TGTGCCAGCAGTTGGGACCGAAATCAGCCCCAGCATTTT. Encoded protein: CASSWDRNQPQHF.

This clonotype was detected ten times or more. The chain employs TRBV14 and TRBJ2-7, with 8 bases that match TRBD1. From germline, CDR1 is SGHDN and CDR2 FVKESK. V shed 8 bases, J shed 2 bases, and the junction held 8 bases outside the gene matches. The CDR3 has 14 residues. Here the CDR3 reads CASGRTGLAYEQYF. The CDR3 nucleotides read TGTGCCAGCGGACGGACAGGGCTCGCCTACGAGCAGTACTTC.

Here the CDR3 DNA reads TGTGCCAGCAGTTCTTTGGTTGCTGGCTACACCTTC. Translated, it gives CASSSLVAGYTF. The chain is built from TRBV6-5 and TRBJ1-2; D gene uncertain. Trimming cost V 4 bases and J 7 bases, with 10 bases left between them. Looked up from germline, CDR1 is MNHEY and CDR2 is SVGAGI. This CDR3 has 12 residues.

In its sample, this clonotype was seen many times. The V call is TRBV12-3 or TRBV12-4, the J call TRBJ2-3; no definite D call. The CDR3 has 13 residues. V lost 4 bases, J lost 1 base, and 6 bases lay in between. The chain's CDR3 is CASSSSGTDTQYF. DNA for the CDR3: TGTGCCAGCAGTTCCAGCGGCACAGATACGCAGTATTTT.

This clonotype is labeled as medium-sized. V is TRBV7-2 and J is TRBJ2-7; D not certain. CDR1 and CDR2 from the germline V gene are SGHTA and FQGNSA. This CDR3 spans 12 amino acids. V lost 10 bases to trimming and J lost 3 bases, with 13 bases between them. The CDR3 DNA follows: TGTGCCACGAGCGTAGGGAACTACGAGCAGTACTTC. Amino acids: CATSVGNYEQYF.

In its sample, this clonotype was seen many times. The rearrangement uses TRBV29-1 and TRBJ2-7; 7 bases are a match to TRBD2. The ends lost 5 bases at V and 3 bases at J; junction bases unmatched: 4. This CDR3 comprises 12 residues. Germline assignment: CDR1 SQVTM and CDR2 ANQGSEA. The CDR3 protein is CSVLGGVYEQYF. The CDR3 nucleotides are TGCAGCGTTCTTGGGGGGGTCTACGAGCAGTACTTC.

This chain uses TRBV5-1 with TRBJ2-5; either TRBD1 or TRBD2 may supply D (5 bases each). Trimming removed 1 base from V and 2 bases from J, with 12 bases in between. This CDR3 is built from 15 residues. In germline, CDR1 is SGHRS, CDR2 YFSETQ. This chain's CDR3 is CASSLSGPKQETQYF. The CDR3 coding sequence is TGCGCCAGCAGCTTGTCGGGACCTAAACAAGAGACCCAGTACTTC. The entire variable domain, with the rest obtained from reference TRBV5-1 and TRBJ2-5, is as follows: KAGVTQTPRYLIKTRGQQVTLSCSPISGHRSVSWYQQTPGQGLQFLFEYFSETQRNKGNFPGRFSGRQFSNSRSEMNVSTLELGDSALYLCASSLSGPKQETQYFGPGTRLLVL.